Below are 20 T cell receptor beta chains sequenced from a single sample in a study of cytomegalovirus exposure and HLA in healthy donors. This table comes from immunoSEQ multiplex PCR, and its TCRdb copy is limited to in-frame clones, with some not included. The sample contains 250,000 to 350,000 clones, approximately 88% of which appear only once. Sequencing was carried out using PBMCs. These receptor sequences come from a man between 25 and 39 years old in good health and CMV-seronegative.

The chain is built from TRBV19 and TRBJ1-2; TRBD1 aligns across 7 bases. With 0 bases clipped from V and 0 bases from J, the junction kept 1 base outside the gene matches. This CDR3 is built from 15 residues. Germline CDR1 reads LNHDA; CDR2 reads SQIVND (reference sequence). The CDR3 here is CASSIDGTANYGYTF. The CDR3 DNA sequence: TGTGCCAGTAGTATAGATGGGACAGCTAACTATGGCTACACCTTC.

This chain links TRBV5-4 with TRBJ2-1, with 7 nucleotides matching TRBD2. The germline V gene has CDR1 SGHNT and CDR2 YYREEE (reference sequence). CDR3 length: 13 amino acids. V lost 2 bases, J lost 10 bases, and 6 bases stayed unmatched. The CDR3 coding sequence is TGTGCCAGCAGCTTCTGGGGAGGGTGGGAGCAGTTCTTC. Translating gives CASSFWGGWEQFF.

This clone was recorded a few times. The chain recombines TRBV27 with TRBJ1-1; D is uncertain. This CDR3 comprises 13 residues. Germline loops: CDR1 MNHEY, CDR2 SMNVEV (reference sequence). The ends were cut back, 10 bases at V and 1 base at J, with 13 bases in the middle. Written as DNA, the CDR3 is TGTGCCACCCGGTTGACGGGGAACACTGAAGCTTTCTTT. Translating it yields CATRLTGNTEAFF.

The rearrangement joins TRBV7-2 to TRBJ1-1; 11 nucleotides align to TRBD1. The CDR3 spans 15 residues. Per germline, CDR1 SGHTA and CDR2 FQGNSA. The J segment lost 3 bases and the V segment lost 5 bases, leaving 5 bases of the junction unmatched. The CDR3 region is CASSARTGGDTEAFF. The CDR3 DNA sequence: TGTGCCAGCAGCGCCCGGACAGGGGGCGACACTGAAGCTTTCTTT. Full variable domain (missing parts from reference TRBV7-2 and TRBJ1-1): GAGVSQSPSNKVTEKGKDVELRCDPISGHTALYWYRQSLGQGLEFLIYFQGNSAPDKSGLPSDRFSAERTGGSVSTLTIQRTQQEDSAVYLCASSARTGGDTEAFFGQGTRLTVV.

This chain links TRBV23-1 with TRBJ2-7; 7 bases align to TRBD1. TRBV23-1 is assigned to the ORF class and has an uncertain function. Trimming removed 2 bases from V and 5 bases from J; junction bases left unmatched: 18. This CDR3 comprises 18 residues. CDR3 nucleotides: TGCGCCAGCAGTCAAGACAGGGTCCCTGTTTGGGTCGTCGACGAGCAGTACTTC. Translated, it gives CASSQDRVPVWVVDEQYF.

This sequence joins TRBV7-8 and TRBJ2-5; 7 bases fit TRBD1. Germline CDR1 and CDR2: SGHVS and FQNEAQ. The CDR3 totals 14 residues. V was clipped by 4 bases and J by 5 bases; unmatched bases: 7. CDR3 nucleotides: TGTGCCAGCAGCTCACCGACAGGGCGGGAGACCCAGTACTTC. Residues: CASSSPTGRETQYF.

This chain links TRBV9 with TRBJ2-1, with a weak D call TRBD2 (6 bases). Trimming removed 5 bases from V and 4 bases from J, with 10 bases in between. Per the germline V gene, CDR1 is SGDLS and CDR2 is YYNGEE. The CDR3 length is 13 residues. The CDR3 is CASRGGPYNEQFF. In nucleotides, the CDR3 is TGTGCCAGCAGGGGGGGACCTTACAATGAGCAGTTCTTC.

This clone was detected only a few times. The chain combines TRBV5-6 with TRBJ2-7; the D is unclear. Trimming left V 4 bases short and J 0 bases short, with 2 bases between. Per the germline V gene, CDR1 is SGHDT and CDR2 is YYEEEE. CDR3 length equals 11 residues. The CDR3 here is CASSRSYEQYF. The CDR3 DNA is TGTGCCAGCAGCCGCTCCTACGAGCAGTACTTC.

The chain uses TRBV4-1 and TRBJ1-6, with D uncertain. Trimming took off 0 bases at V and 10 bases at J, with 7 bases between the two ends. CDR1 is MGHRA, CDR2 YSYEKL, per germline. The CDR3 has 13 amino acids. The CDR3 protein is CASSQELGSPLHF. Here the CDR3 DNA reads TGCGCCAGCAGCCAAGAACTAGGCTCACCCCTCCACTTT.

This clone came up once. CDR3 in amino acids: CASSALAGLDEQFF. DNA for the CDR3: TGTGCCAGCAGTGCACTAGCGGGGCTGGATGAGCAGTTCTTC. The chain has TRBV25-1 and TRBJ2-1, with 10 bases that match TRBD2. J lost 8 bases, V lost 4 bases, and 5 bases had no gene match. Per germline, CDR1 MGHDK and CDR2 SYGVNS. CDR3 length: 14 residues.

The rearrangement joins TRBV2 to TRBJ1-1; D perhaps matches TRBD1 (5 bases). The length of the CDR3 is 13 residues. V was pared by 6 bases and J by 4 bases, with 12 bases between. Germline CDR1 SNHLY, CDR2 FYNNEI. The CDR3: CASRESGGTEAFF. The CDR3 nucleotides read TGTGCCAGCAGAGAGTCGGGGGGCACTGAAGCTTTCTTT.

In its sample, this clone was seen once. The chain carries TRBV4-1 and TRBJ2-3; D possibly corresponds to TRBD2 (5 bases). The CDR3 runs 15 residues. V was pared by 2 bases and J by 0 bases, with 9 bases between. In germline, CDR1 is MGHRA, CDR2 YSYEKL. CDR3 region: CASSQSWRSTDTQYF. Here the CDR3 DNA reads TGCGCCAGCAGCCAAAGTTGGAGGAGCACAGATACGCAGTATTTT.

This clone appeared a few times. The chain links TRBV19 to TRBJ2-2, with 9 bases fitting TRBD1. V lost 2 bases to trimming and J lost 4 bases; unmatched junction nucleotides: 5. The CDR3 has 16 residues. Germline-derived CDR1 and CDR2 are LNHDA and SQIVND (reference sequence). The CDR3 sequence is CASSIIMGQGTGELFF. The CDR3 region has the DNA TGTGCCAGTAGTATAATCATGGGACAGGGCACCGGGGAGCTGTTTTTT.

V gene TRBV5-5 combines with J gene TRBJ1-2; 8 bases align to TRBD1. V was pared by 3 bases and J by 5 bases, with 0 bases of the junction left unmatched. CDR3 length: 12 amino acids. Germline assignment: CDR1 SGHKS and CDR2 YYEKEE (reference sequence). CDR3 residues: CASSWTGYGYTF. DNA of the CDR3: TGTGCCAGCAGCTGGACAGGGTATGGCTACACCTTC. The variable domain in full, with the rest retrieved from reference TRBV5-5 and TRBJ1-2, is DAGVTQSPTHLIKTRGQQVTLRCSPISGHKSVSWYQQVLGQGPQFIFQYYEKEERGRGNFPDRFSARQFPNYSSELNVNALLLGDSALYLCASSWTGYGYTFGSGTRLTVV.

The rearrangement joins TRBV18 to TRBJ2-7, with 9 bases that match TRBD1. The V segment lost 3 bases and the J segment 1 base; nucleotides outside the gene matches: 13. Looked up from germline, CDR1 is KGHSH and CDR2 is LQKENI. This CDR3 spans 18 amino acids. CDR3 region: CASSPAGTGNPTSYEQYF. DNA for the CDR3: TGTGCCAGCTCACCCGCCGGGACAGGGAACCCCACGTCCTACGAGCAGTACTTC.

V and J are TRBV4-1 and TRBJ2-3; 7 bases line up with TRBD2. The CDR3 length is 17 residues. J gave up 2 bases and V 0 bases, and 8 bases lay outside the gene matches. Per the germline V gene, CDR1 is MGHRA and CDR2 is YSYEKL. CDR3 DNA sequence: TGCGCCAGCAGCCAAGATACTGGGGGGGTCAACACAGATACGCAGTATTTT. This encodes CASSQDTGGVNTDTQYF.

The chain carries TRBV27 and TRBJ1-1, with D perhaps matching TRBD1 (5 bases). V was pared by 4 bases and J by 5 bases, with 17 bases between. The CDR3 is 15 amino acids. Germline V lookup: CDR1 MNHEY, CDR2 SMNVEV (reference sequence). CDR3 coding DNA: TGTGCCAGCAGTTCCCAGTACCACGGGGGGACTGAAGCTTTCTTT. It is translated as CASSSQYHGGTEAFF.

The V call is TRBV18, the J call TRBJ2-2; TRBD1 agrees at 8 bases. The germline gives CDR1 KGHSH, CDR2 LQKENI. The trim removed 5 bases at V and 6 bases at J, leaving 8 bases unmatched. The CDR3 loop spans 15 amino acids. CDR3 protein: CASSTLGQGAGELFF. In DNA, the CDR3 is TGTGCCAGCTCAACTTTAGGACAGGGCGCCGGGGAGCTGTTTTTT.

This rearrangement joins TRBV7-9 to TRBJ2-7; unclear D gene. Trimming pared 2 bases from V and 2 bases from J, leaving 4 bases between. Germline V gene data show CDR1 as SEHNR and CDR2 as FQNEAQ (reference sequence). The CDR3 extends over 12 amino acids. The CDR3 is CASSLTTYEQYF. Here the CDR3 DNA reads TGTGCCAGCAGCTTAACTACCTACGAGCAGTACTTC.

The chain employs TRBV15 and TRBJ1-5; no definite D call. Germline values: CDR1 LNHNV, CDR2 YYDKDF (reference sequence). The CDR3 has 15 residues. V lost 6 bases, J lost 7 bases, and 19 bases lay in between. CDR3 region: CATSLRLPGGQPQHF. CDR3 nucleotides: TGTGCCACCAGTCTTCGACTGCCCGGAGGGCAGCCCCAGCATTTT.